This entry concerns a single TCR beta chain. The antigen is not known. This sample was taken from a study of cytomegalovirus exposure and HLA in healthy donors. Using immunoSEQ multiplex PCR, the repertoire was profiled, and TCRdb retains in-frame clones only, with some absent. The sample has tens of thousands of clones, about 95% seen once. The study, taken as a whole, reports: In vitro data verified a few CMV-associated chains as specific for CMV antigens.

Trimming shortened V by 5 bases and J by 8 bases, and 12 bases separated the two germline ends. Germline V gives CDR1 SEHNR, CDR2 FQNEAQ (reference sequence). This CDR3 is built from 12 residues. The source of this sequence is a young man in good health and CMV-seronegative. The chain couples TRBV7-9 to TRBJ1-1, with D possibly being TRBD1 (5 bases). The sample was PBMCs. In DNA, the CDR3 is TGTGCCAGCAGCGCGGGACGGTCAGAAGCTTTCTTT. Residues: CASSAGRSEAFF.